The present TCR beta chain was sequenced within a study of OX40 agonist ivuxolimab in advanced cancers. Study information: Eligibility rules accepted prior anti-PD-1, anti-PD-L1 or anti-CTLA-4 therapy, and around 44% had some.

There are 14 residues in the CDR3. Germline trimming cut 3 bases from V and 4 bases from J; bases unmatched to any gene: 5. Germline CDR1 KGHSH, CDR2 LQKENI. Profiling relied on immunoSEQ multiplex PCR, and the TCRdb table lists in-frame clones only, not all of them. The sample records about 64,000 clones, roughly 87% being singletons. The sequencing here drew on CD4+ or CD8+ T cells sorted from blood, taken in a trial of the OX40 agonist ivuxolimab. This TCR was sampled from an adult with an advanced solid tumor such as melanoma, head and neck, liver or kidney cancer. The gene calls are TRBV18 and TRBJ1-2, with TRBD1 matching over 7 bases. CDR3 DNA: TGTGCCAGCTCACCCGCCCGGGACAGCTATGGCTACACCTTC. It translates to CASSPARDSYGYTF.